This T cell receptor beta chain was identified during a study of CD8 T cells in Susac syndrome. Sequencing targeted TCR beta in T cells from blood (CD8+ and CD4+). Patients with Susac syndrome showed fulfilment of recently defined diagnostic criteria for definite or probable disease. Per germline, CDR1 MNHEY and CDR2 SVGEGT. The CDR3 spans 15 residues. Trimming pared 0 bases from V and 4 bases from J, leaving 9 bases between. With random hexamers, roughly 0.45 to 1 ug RNA was reverse transcribed. Each CDR3 protein is one row after TCRdb ran MiXCR on the immunoSEQ multiplex PCR reads. The sample carries some 200,000 distinct CDR3 sequences, under 97% recorded once.

The receptor was derived from a human donor with Susac syndrome. The source material was CD4+ T cells from PBMCs. This chain uses TRBV6-2 or TRBV6-3 with TRBJ2-2, with D tentatively TRBD1 (6 bases). In nucleotides, the CDR3 is TGTGCCAGCAGTTACTCGAACAGGGCCACCGGGGAGCTGTTTTTT. Translated, it gives CASSYSNRATGELFF.